This paragraph covers one TCR beta chain sequence. This record belongs to a study of blood T cell repertoires in COVID-19. Overall study: Samples came from the United States, Italy and Spain, spanning acute and convalescent COVID-19. From T cells, B-cell-depleted T cells, or PBMCs came the material, which was cDNA or gDNA.

The authors' processing: Amplified reference gene primers provided the basis for estimating nucleated cell counts. Clones were sequenced by immunoSEQ multiplex PCR, and TCRdb holds only the in-frame ones, with some missing. That table is the source of V, J and clone size, and D and trimming were worked out from the DNA. The data contain approximately 270,000 clones, 88% of them singletons. The germline V gene encodes CDR1 MGHDK and CDR2 SYGVNS. The CDR3 has 14 residues. The V end lost 2 bases, the J end lost 5 bases, and 12 bases lay between the germline ends. The rearrangement uses TRBV25-1 and TRBJ1-2, with D tentatively TRBD1 (6 bases). What was sequenced was peripheral blood. The TCR originated in a man older than 75 with acute or convalescent COVID-19. CDR3 loop: CASSEIGGPYGYTF. The CDR3 nucleotides are TGTGCCAGCAGTGAAATCGGGGGGCCGTATGGCTACACCTTC.